The T cell receptor (beta chain) described here comes from a study of T cell changes during pregnancy in multiple sclerosis. The CDR3 spans 16 residues. In germline, CDR1 is SGHTA, CDR2 FQGTGA. V dropped 6 bases and J dropped 8; count of bases not matched to a gene: 9. The assay was immunoSEQ multiplex PCR, and TCRdb's table has in-frame clones only and misses some. The sample has 85,000 to 100,000 clones, roughly nine tenths seen once. The sequencing here drew on peripheral blood, taken in the first trimester of pregnancy. This sequence was found in a female donor with multiple sclerosis, enrolled in a pregnancy study. The rearrangement uses TRBV7-3 and TRBJ2-1; 14 bases fit TRBD2. CDR3 nucleotide sequence: TGTGCCAGCAGTCGATCGGGACTAGCGGGAGAGGATGAGCAGTTCTTC. Translation: CASSRSGLAGEDEQFF.